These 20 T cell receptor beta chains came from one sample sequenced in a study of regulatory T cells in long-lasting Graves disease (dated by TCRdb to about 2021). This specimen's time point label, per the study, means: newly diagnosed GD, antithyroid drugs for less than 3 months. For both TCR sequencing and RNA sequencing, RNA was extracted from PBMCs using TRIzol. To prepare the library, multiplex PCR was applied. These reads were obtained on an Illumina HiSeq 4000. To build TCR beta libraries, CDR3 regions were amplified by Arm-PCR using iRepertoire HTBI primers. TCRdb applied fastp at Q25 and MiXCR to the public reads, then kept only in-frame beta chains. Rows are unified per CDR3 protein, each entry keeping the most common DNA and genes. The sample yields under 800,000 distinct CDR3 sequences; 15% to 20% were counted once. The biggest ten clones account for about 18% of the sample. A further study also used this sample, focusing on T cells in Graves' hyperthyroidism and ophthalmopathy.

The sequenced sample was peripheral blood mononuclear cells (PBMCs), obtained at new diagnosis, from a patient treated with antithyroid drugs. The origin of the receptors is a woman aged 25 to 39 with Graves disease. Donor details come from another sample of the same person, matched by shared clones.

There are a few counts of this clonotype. Here the CDR3 reads CASSAAQNEKLFF. The CDR3 region has the DNA TGTGCCAGTAGCGCAGCCCAGAATGAAAAACTGTTTTTT. V and J are TRBV19 and TRBJ1-4; D not resolved. The CDR3 spans 13 residues. V was trimmed by 6 bases and J by 5 bases, leaving 10 bases between them. Per germline, CDR1 LNHDA and CDR2 SQIVND (reference sequence). Supplemented by reference TRBV19 and TRBJ1-4, the full variable domain reads DGGITQSPKYLFRKEGQNVTLSCEQNLNHDAMYWYRQDPGQGLRLIYYSQIVNDFQKGDIAEGYSVSREKKESFPLTVTSAQKNPTAFYLCASSAAQNEKLFFGSGTQLSVL.

Here the CDR3 DNA reads TGTGCCAGCAGCACCGGGCCGGGGACAGATAATTCACCCCTCCACTTT. It encodes CASSTGPGTDNSPLHF. This chain uses TRBV9 with TRBJ1-6; 7 nucleotides agree with TRBD1. Germline-derived CDR1 and CDR2 are SGDLS and YYNGEE. CDR3 length equals 16 residues. The ends lost 4 bases at V and 5 bases at J; junction bases unmatched: 9.

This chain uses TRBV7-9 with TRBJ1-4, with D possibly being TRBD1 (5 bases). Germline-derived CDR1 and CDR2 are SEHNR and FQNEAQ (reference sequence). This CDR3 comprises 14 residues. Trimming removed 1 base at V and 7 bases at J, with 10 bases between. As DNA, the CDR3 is TGTGCCAGCAGCTTAGGACAGATGCCTGAAAAACTGTTTTTT. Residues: CASSLGQMPEKLFF.

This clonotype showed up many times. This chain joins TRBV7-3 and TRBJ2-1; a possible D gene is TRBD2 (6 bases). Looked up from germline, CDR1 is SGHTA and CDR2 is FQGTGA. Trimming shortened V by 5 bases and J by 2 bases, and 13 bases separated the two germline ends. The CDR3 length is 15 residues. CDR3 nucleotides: TGTGCCAGCAGCAAAATAGCGGATCCCTACAATGAGCAGTTCTTC. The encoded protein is CASSKIADPYNEQFF.

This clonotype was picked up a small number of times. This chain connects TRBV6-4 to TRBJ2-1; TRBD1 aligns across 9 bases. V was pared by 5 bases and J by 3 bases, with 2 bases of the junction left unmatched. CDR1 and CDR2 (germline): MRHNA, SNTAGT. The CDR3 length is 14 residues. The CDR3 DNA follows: TGTGCCAGCAGTCAGGACAGGGGCTACAATGAGCAGTTCTTC. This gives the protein CASSQDRGYNEQFF.

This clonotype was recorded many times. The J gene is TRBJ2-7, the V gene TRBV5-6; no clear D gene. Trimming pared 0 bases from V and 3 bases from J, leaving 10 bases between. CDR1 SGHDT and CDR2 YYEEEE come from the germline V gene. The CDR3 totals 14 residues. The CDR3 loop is CASSLGEGSYEQYF. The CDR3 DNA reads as TGTGCCAGCAGCTTGGGGGAAGGCAGCTACGAGCAGTACTTC. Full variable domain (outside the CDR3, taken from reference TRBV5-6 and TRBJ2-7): DAGVTQSPTHLIKTRGQQVTLRCSPKSGHDTVSWYQQALGQGPQFIFQYYEEEERQRGNFPDRFSGHQFPNYSSELNVNALLLGDSALYLCASSLGEGSYEQYFGPGTRLTVT.

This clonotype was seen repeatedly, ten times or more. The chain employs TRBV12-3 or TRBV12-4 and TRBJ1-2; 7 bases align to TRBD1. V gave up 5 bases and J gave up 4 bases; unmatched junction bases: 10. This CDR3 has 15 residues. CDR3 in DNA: TGTGCCAGCAGTGAACAGGGGACCTTCAGCTATGGCTACACCTTC. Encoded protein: CASSEQGTFSYGYTF.

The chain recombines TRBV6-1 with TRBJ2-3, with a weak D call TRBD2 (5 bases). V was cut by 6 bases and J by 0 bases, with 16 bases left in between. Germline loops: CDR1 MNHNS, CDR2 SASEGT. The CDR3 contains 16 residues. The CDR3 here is CASSPIGRTSTDTQYF. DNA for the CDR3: TGTGCCAGCAGCCCTATCGGGCGGACTAGCACAGATACGCAGTATTTT.

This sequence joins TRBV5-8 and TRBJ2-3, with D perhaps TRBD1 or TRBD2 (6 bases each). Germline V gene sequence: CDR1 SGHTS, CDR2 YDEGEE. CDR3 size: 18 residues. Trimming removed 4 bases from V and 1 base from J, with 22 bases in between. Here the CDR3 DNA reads TGTGCCAGCAGCGCCTCCAGGGGACCGGGAGCCCGCACAGATACGCAGTATTTT. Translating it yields CASSASRGPGARTDTQYF.

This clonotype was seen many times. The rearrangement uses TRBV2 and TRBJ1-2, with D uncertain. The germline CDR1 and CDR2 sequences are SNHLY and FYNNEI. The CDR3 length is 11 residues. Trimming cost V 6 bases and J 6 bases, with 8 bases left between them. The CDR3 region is CASSFGDGYTF. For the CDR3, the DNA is TGTGCCAGCAGCTTCGGGGATGGCTACACCTTC.

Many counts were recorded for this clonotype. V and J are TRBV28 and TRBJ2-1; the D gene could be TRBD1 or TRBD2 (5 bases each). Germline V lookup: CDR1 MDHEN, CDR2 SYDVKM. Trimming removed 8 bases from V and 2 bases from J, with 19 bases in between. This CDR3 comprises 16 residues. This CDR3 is CASVPAFGGTYNEQFF. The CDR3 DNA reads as TGTGCCAGCGTTCCCGCTTTTGGGGGAACCTACAATGAGCAGTTCTTC.

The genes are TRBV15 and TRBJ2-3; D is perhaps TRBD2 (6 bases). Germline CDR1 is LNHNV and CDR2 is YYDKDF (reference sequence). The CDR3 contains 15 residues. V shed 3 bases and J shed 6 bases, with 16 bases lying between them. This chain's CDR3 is CATSSSGAGADTQYF. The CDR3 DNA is TGTGCCACCAGCAGTAGCGGAGCTGGGGCCGATACGCAGTATTTT.

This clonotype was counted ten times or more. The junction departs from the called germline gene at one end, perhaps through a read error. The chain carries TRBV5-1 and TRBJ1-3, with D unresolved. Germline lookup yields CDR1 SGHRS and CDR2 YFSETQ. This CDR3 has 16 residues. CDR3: CASSLQGEISGNTIYF. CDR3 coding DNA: TGTGCCAGCAGCTTGCAAGGCGAGATCTCTGGAAACACCATATATTTT.

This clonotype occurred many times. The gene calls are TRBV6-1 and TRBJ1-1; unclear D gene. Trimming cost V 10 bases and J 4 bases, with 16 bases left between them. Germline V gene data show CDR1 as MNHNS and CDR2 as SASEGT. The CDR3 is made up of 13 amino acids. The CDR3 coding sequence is TGTGCCACCCATTCTGCGACTGGCACTGAAGCTTTCTTT. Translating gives CATHSATGTEAFF.

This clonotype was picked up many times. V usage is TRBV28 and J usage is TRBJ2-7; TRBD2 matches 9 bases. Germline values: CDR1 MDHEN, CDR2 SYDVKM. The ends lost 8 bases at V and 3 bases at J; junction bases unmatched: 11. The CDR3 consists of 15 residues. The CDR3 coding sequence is TGTGCCAGCTCGATCGGGACTAGCCGGCTCTACGAGCAGTACTTC. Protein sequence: CASSIGTSRLYEQYF.

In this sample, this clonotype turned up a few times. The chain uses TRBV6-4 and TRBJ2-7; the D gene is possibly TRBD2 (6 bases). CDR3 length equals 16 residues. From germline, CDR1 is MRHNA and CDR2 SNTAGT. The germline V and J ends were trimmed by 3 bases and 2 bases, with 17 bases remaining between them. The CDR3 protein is CASSESGGQGTYEQYF. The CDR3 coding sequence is TGTGCCAGCAGTGAGTCCGGAGGGCAAGGGACCTACGAGCAGTACTTC.

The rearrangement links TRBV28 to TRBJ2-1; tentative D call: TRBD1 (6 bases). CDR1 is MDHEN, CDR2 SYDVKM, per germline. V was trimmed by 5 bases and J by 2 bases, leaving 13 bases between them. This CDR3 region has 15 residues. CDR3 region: CASSLGQSPYNEQFF. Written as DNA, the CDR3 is TGTGCCAGCAGTCTTGGACAGAGCCCCTACAATGAGCAGTTCTTC.

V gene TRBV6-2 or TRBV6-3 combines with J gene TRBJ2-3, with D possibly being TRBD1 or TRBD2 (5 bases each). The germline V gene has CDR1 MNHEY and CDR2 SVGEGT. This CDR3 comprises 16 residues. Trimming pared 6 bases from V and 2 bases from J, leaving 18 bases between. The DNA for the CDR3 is TGTGCCAGCAGACCCGTACCGGGACCGCACACAGATACGCAGTATTTT. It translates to CASRPVPGPHTDTQYF.

This CDR3 reads CATSDSISGTRGEQFF. In DNA, the CDR3 is TGTGCCACCAGTGATTCTATCTCCGGGACTCGGGGTGAGCAGTTCTTC. The rearrangement links TRBV24-1 to TRBJ2-1; D might be TRBD2 (6 bases). The V gene lost 2 bases and the J gene lost 9 bases, with 19 bases spanning the gap. CDR1 and CDR2 from the germline V gene are KGHDR and SFDVKD. This CDR3 has 16 amino acids.

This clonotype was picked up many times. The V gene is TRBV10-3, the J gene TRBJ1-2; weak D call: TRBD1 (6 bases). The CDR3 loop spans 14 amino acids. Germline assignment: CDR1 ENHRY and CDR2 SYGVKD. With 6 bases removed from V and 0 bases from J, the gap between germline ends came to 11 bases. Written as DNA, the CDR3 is TGTGCCATCAGCCCAGGGGAGGCTAACTATGGCTACACCTTC. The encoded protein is CAISPGEANYGYTF.